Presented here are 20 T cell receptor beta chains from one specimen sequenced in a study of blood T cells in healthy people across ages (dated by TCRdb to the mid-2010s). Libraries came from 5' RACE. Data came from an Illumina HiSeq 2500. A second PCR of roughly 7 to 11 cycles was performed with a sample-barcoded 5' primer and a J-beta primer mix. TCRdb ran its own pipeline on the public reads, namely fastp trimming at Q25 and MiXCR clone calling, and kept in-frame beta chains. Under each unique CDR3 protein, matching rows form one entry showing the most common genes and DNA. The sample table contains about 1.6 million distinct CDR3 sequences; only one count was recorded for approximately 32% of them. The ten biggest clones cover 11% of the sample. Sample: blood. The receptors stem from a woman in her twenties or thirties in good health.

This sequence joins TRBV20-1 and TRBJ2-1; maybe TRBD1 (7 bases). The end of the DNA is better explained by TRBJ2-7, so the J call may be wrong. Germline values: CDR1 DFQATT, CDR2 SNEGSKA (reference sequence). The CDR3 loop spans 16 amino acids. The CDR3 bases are TGCAGTGCTAGTTCCGCCGGAGGGGGCTCCTACAATGAGCAGTACTTC. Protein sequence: CSASSAGGGSYNEQYF.

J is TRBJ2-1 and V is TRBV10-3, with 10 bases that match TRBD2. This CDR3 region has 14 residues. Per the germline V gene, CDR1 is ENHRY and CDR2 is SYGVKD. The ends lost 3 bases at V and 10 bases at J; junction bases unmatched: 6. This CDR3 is CAISDKRGGIEQFF. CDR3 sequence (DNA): TGTGCCATCAGTGATAAGCGGGGGGGAATCGAGCAGTTCTTC.

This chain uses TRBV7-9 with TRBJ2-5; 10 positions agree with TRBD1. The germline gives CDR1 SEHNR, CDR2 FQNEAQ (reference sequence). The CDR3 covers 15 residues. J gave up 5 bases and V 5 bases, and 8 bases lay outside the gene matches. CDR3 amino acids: CASSLGTGDPETQYF. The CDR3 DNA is TGTGCCAGCAGCCTCGGGACAGGGGATCCCGAGACCCAGTACTTC.

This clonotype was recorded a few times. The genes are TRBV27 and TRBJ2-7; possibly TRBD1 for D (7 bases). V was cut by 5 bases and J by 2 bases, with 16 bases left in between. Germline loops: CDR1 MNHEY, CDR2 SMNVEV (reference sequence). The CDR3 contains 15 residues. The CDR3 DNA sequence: TGTGCCAGCAGTGCCGGCGGGGACAGTCCCTACGAGCAGTACTTC. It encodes CASSAGGDSPYEQYF.

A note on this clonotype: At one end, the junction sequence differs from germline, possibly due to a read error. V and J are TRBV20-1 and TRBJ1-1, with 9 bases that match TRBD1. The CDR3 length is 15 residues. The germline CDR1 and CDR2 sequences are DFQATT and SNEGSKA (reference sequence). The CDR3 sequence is CSARDREGLNTGAFF. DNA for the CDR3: TGCAGTGCTCGGGACAGGGAGGGTCTGAACACTGGAGCTTTCTTT.

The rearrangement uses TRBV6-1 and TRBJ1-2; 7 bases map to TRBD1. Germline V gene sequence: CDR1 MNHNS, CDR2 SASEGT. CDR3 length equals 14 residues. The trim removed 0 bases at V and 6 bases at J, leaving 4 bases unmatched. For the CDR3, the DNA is TGTGCCAGCAGTGAAGCGAAGGGGGCGAATGGCTACACCTTC. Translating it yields CASSEAKGANGYTF.

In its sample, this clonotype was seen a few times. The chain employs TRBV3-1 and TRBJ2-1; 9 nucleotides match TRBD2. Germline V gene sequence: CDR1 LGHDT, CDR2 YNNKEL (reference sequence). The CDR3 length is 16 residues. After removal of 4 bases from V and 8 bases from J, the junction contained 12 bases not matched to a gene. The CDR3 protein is CASSLPWGGRGHEQFF. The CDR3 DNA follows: TGTGCCAGCAGCCTCCCGTGGGGCGGGAGGGGACATGAGCAGTTCTTC.

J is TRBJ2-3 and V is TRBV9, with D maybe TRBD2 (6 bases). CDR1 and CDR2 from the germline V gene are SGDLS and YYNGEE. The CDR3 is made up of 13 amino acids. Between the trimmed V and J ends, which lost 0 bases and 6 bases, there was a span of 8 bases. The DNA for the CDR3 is TGTGCCAGCAGCGTAGGGGACTGGGATACGCAGTATTTT. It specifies CASSVGDWDTQYF.

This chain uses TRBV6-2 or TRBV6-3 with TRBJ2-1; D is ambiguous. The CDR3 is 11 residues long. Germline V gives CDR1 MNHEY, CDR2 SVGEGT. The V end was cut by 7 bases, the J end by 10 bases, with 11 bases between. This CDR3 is CASNSLGEQFF. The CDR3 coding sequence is TGTGCCAGCAACAGCCTGGGCGAGCAGTTCTTC.

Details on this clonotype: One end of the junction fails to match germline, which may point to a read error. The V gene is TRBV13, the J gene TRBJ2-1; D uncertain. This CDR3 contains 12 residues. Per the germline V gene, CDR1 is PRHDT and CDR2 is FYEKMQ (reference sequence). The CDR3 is CTSSLTGNEQFF. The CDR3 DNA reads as TGTACCAGCAGCCTGACGGGCAATGAGCAGTTCTTC. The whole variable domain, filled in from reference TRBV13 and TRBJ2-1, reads AAGVIQSPRHLIKEKRETATLKCYPIPRHDTVYWYQQGPGQDPQFLISFYEKMQSDKGSIPDRFSAQQFSDYHSELNMSSLELGDSALYFCTSSLTGNEQFFGPGTRLTVL.

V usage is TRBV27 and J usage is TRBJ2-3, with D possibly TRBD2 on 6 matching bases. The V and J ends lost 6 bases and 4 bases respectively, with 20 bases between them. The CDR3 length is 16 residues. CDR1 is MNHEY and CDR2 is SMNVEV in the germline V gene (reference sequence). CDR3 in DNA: TGTGCCAGCAGCTGGAGGGTCGGGGATGGGCCAGATACGCAGTATTTT. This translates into CASSWRVGDGPDTQYF.

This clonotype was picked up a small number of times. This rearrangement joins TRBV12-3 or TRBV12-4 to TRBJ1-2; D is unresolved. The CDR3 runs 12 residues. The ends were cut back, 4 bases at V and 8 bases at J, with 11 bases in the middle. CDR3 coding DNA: TGTGCCAGCAGTTCTCCGGTGGGGGGCTACACCTTC. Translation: CASSSPVGGYTF.

As DNA, the CDR3 is TGCAGTGCTAGAGACCGCCGACTAGCGGAGCCCCAAGGTTCCATTCAGTACTTC. Its protein product is CSARDRRLAEPQGSIQYF. V usage is TRBV20-1 and J usage is TRBJ2-5; 9 positions match TRBD2. The DNA end favors TRBJ2-4, so the J call may be wrong. Germline V gives CDR1 DFQATT, CDR2 SNEGSKA (reference sequence). The CDR3 is made up of 18 amino acids.

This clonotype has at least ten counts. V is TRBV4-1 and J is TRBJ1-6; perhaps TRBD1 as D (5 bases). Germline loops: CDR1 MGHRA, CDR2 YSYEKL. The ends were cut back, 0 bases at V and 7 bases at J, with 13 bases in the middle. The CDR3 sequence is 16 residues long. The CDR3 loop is CASSQDLGDRNSPLHF. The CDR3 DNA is TGCGCCAGCAGCCAAGATCTGGGAGACAGAAATTCACCCCTCCACTTT.

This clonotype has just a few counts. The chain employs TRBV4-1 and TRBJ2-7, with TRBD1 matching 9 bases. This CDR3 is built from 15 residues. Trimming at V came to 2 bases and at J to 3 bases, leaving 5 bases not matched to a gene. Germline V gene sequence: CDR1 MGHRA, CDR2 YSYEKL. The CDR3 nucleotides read TGCGCCAGCAGCCAATCCTGGGGACAGGGCTACGAGCAGTACTTC. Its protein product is CASSQSWGQGYEQYF.

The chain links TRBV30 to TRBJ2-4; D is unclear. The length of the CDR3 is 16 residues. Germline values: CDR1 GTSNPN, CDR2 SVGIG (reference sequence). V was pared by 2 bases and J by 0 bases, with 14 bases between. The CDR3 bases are TGTGCCTGGAGTCCCCCTCGTCGCCTAGCCAAAAACATTCAGTACTTC. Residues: CAWSPPRRLAKNIQYF.

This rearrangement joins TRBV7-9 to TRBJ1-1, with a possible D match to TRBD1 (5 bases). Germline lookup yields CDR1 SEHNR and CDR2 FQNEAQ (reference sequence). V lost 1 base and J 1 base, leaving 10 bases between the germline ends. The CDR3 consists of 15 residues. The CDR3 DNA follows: TGTGCCAGCAGCTTAGAGGGGTCGAGGAACACTGAAGCTTTCTTT. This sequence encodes CASSLEGSRNTEAFF.

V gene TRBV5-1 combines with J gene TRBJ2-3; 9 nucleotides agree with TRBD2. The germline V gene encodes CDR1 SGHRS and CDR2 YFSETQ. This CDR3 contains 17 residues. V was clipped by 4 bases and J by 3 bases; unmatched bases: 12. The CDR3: CASSEWGWRGGTDTQYF. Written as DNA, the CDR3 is TGCGCCAGCAGCGAATGGGGATGGCGGGGGGGAACAGATACGCAGTATTTT.

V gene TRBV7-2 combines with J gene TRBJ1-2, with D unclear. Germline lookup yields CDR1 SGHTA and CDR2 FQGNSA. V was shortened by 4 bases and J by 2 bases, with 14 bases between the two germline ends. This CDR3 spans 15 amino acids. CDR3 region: CASSSRTLGNYGYTF. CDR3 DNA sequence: TGTGCCAGCAGCTCCCGTACCCTTGGCAACTATGGCTACACCTTC. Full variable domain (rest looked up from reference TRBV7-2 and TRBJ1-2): GAGVSQSPSNKVTEKGKDVELRCDPISGHTALYWYRQSLGQGLEFLIYFQGNSAPDKSGLPSDRFSAERTGGSVSTLTIQRTQQEDSAVYLCASSSRTLGNYGYTFGSGTRLTVV.

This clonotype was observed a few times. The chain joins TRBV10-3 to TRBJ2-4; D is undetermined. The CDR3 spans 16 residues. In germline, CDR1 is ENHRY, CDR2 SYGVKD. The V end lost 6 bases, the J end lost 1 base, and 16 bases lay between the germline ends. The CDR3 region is CAISPSGSAAKNIQYF. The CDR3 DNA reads TGTGCCATCAGCCCCTCCGGGTCGGCGGCCAAAAACATTCAGTACTTC.